The 3 T cell receptor beta chains in this list originate from one sample, sequenced in a study of response to subunit inactivated influenza vaccine. TCRdb re-analysed the RT-PCR reads in MiXCR, keeping a single row per CDR3 protein. This sample has about 190,000 distinct CDR3 sequences, with roughly 14% found just once. The material was CD8+ T cells sorted from PBMCs, obtained around 5 days after vaccination. These receptors all come from a man between 45 and 60 years old who received an inactivated influenza vaccine.

For this clonotype: Since a much larger clone is just one base distant, this may be a read error. The V call is TRBV12-3 or TRBV12-4, the J call TRBJ2-7; unclear D gene. Trimming stripped 7 bases from V and 6 bases from J, with 16 bases between. The CDR3 totals 13 residues. CDR3 DNA: TGTGCCAGCACCATACCAGTTTCAGGCGAGCAGTACTTC. It yields the protein CASTIPVSGEQYF.

This chain joins TRBV28 and TRBJ2-7; maybe TRBD1 (5 bases). Germline V gene lookup returns CDR1 MDHEN and CDR2 SYDVKM. V was shortened by 5 bases and J by 2 bases, with 16 bases between the two germline ends. This CDR3 is built from 15 residues. Here the CDR3 reads CASSLPSRVTYEQYF. CDR3 sequence (DNA): TGTGCCAGCAGTCTCCCCTCCAGGGTTACCTACGAGCAGTACTTC.

This chain joins TRBV5-8 and TRBJ2-1; 9 nucleotides align to TRBD2. Germline V gene data show CDR1 as SGHTS and CDR2 as YDEGEE. The CDR3 extends over 16 amino acids. The J segment lost 4 bases and the V segment lost 3 bases, leaving 8 bases of the junction unmatched. CDR3 in amino acids: CASSWATSGDYNEQFF. The CDR3 DNA reads as TGTGCCAGCAGCTGGGCGACTAGCGGAGATTACAATGAGCAGTTCTTC.